The present T cell receptor (beta chain) was sequenced within a study of blood T cell repertoires in COVID-19. Turning to the study itself: Specimens from acute and convalescent COVID-19 originated in the United States, Italy and Spain. The analysed material was cDNA or gDNA that came from T cells, B-cell-depleted T cells, or PBMCs.

Per germline, CDR1 ENHRY and CDR2 SYGVKD. The CDR3 totals 18 residues. Trimming took 0 bases from V and 4 from J; bases not matched to a gene: 11. In the authors' methods: By means of reference gene primer amplification, nucleated cell counts were estimated. Method: immunoSEQ multiplex PCR; TCRdb's copy keeps in-frame clones and lacks some. From that table come the V and J calls and clone size; the DNA was used to work out D and trimming. The sample lists some 140,000 clones, around 76% occurring once. The clonotype originates from a man older than 75 with acute or convalescent COVID-19. The chain has TRBV10-3 and TRBJ2-2; 7 nucleotides match TRBD1. Sequencing was done on a sample of peripheral blood. CDR3 region: CAISESIKGQSPTGELFF. The CDR3 DNA sequence: TGTGCCATCAGTGAGTCGATCAAGGGACAGTCGCCCACCGGGGAGCTGTTTTTT.